The source of this T cell receptor (beta chain) is a study of T cell responses to AZD1222 COVID-19 vaccine. Whole-study results and caveats: The donor cohort was predominantly white British with a female majority, and clonal diversity may have been underestimated. Increased Spike-specific TCR breadth and depth were observed after two AZD1222 doses.

Measured with immunoSEQ multiplex PCR; TCRdb has only the in-frame clones, and not every one. The table shows fewer than 120,000 clones, with 88% occurring only once. CDR3 length: 15 amino acids. CDR1 SGHNT and CDR2 YENEEA come from the germline V gene. The ends lost 3 bases at V and 4 bases at J; junction bases unmatched: 7. As to this clone: Its antigen is as yet unknown.

The sample was peripheral blood, taken on day 0 of AZD1222 vaccination. The rearrangement links TRBV11-3 to TRBJ2-3; 7 nucleotides match TRBD2. This clonotype was obtained from an adult in good health. As DNA, the CDR3 is TGTGCCAGCAGCTTGACGAGCGGGACTGCAGATACGCAGTATTTT. Translating gives CASSLTSGTADTQYF.